This T cell receptor beta chain stems from a study of blood T cell repertoires in COVID-19. Background on the study: Some COVID-19 samples were acute and others convalescent; all came from the United States, Italy and Spain.

V was cut by 9 bases and J by 2 bases, with 16 bases left in between. Germline CDR1 SNHLY, CDR2 FYNNEI. The CDR3 is made up of 14 amino acids. Assay used: immunoSEQ multiplex PCR; TCRdb lists only in-frame clones, some missing. Here the sample spans roughly 170,000 clones, approximately 80% being singletons. The chain joins TRBV2 to TRBJ1-2, with D perhaps matching TRBD1 (5 bases). Source material: peripheral blood. The receptor's source is a human donor in a cohort sampled during active COVID-19. The CDR3 DNA reads as TGTGCCAGGAGCAGCGGGGGAATGAACTATGGCTACACCTTC. It is translated as CARSSGGMNYGYTF. The entire variable domain, with the rest obtained from reference TRBV2 and TRBJ1-2, is as follows: EPEVTQTPSHQVTQMGQEVILRCVPISNHLYFYWYRQILGQKVEFLVSFYNNEISEKSEIFDDQFSVERPDGSNFTLKIRSTKLEDSAMYFCARSSGGMNYGYTFGSGTRLTVV.